The 9 T cell receptor beta chains in this list originate from one sample, sequenced in a study of blood T cells in healthy people across ages. With a J-beta primer mix and a sample-barcoded 5' primer, a second PCR ran about 7 to 12 cycles. Each CDR3 protein is one row after TCRdb ran MiXCR on the 5' RACE reads. This sample has some 1.4 million distinct CDR3 sequences, with roughly 45% found just once. Sequenced input: blood. The receptors were gathered from a woman between 18 and 29 years old in good health.

This clonotype was counted between two and nine times. The gene calls are TRBV6-6 and TRBJ2-3, with a possible D match to TRBD1 (6 bases). The CDR3 is 14 residues long. The V and J ends lost 6 bases and 2 bases respectively, with 12 bases between them. Looked up from germline, CDR1 is MNHNY and CDR2 is SVGAGI (reference sequence). CDR3 sequence reads: CASRPGTPTDTQYF. The CDR3 DNA sequence: TGTGCCAGCAGGCCCGGGACACCCACAGATACGCAGTATTTT.

To note about this clonotype: The junction differs from germline at one of its ends, possibly a read error. The V and J genes are TRBV5-1 and TRBJ2-6; D assignment may be TRBD1 or TRBD2 (5 bases each). Germline CDR1 reads SGHRS; CDR2 reads YFSETQ. The CDR3 covers 16 residues. The CDR3 DNA sequence: TGCGCCAGCAGCCACGGGGATCCCTCTGGGGCCAACGCCCTGACTTTC. The encoded protein is CASSHGDPSGANALTF.

This clonotype has just a few counts. The CDR3 DNA is TGCAGTGCTTTGCCGGGACAGGGGGACGCAGATACGCAGTATTTT. Translation: CSALPGQGDADTQYF. The chain has TRBV20-1 and TRBJ2-3; 11 nucleotides line up with TRBD1. Germline V CDR1 and CDR2: DFQATT, SNEGSKA (reference sequence). J was trimmed by 4 bases and V by 5 bases; bases with no gene match: 8. There are 15 residues in the CDR3.

For this clonotype: A junction boundary mismatches the germline segment, possibly from a read error. The CDR3 DNA follows: TGTGCCACCTGGCCAGCGGAGCTCACAGATACGGAGTATTTT. The encoded protein is CATWPAELTDTEYF. The V and J genes are TRBV28 and TRBJ2-3, with D maybe TRBD2 (5 bases). Germline assignment: CDR1 MDHEN and CDR2 SYDVKM. The CDR3 contains 14 residues.

To note about this clonotype: Compared with germline, one end of the junction differs, possibly owing to a read error. This chain connects TRBV20-1 to TRBJ1-6, with TRBD1 identical over 8 bases. This CDR3 has 12 residues. The germline V gene has CDR1 DFQATT and CDR2 SNEGSKA (reference sequence). CDR3 in amino acids: CSARSGTGPIHF. The CDR3 DNA sequence: TGCAGTGCTAGATCCGGGACAGGACCCATCCACTTT.

CDR3 residues: CATSDPGREPTYEQYF. The DNA for the CDR3 is TGTGCCACCAGTGATCCCGGGCGGGAGCCGACCTACGAGCAGTACTTC. This chain connects TRBV24-1 to TRBJ2-4, with TRBD2 matching over 7 bases. The J call is in doubt because the DNA end fits TRBJ2-7 better. The germline CDR1 and CDR2 sequences are KGHDR and SFDVKD. The CDR3 is made up of 16 amino acids.

This chain connects TRBV20-1 to TRBJ2-1; a weak D match, TRBD1 (5 bases). This CDR3 is built from 14 residues. V lost 3 bases and J 1 base, leaving 10 bases between the germline ends. CDR1 and CDR2 (germline): DFQATT, SNEGSKA (reference sequence). The CDR3 DNA reads as TGCAGTGCTAGTGTGAAGGGGTCCTACAATGAGCAGTTCTTC. It yields the protein CSASVKGSYNEQFF.

In this sample, this clonotype turned up a few times. The V gene is TRBV7-9, the J gene TRBJ2-1, with D possibly being TRBD2 (6 bases). Germline lookup yields CDR1 SEHNR and CDR2 FQNEAQ (reference sequence). Trimming left V 7 bases short and J 5 bases short, with 15 bases between. The CDR3 length is 14 residues. The CDR3 here is CASTYAGGNNEQFF. The CDR3 DNA reads as TGTGCCAGCACCTACGCCGGCGGGAACAATGAGCAGTTCTTC.

The chain carries TRBV6-2 or TRBV6-3 and TRBJ1-1, with D possibly matching TRBD1 (5 bases). CDR3 length: 16 residues. Germline lookup yields CDR1 MNHEY and CDR2 SVGEGT. V was pared by 5 bases and J by 0 bases, with 16 bases between. The DNA for the CDR3 is TGTGCCAGCAGTCCAACCAGGGTTTCGGTGAACACTGAAGCTTTCTTT. Protein product: CASSPTRVSVNTEAFF.